Listed below are T cell receptor beta chains from one sample, sequenced in a study of OX40 agonist ivuxolimab in advanced cancers. The table came from immunoSEQ multiplex PCR; TCRdb's copy has only in-frame clones and leaves some out. The repertoire consists of approximately 51,000 clones, with around 77% occurring once and the leading ten covering 2% to 2.5%. This specimen consisted of CD4+ or CD8+ T cells sorted from blood, obtained in a trial of the OX40 agonist ivuxolimab. The source is an adult with an advanced solid tumor such as melanoma, head and neck, liver or kidney cancer. CDR3s include the opening cysteine and the closing phenylalanine or tryptophan. A D gene is named only where the DNA matches it firmly. Part of the rows lack a size; the others show once, few, many or a class for expanded clones.

D | J | V | size | DNA | CDR3
NA | TRBJ1-5 | TRBV29-1 | NA | TGCAGCGCGCAACAGAACCGCAATCAGCCCCAGCATTTT | CSAQQNRNQPQHF
NA | TRBJ1-2 | TRBV29-1 | NA | TGCAGCGCCAGCGCGGGGAATTACGGCTATGGCTACACCTTC | CSASAGNYGYGYTF
NA | TRBJ1-2 | TRBV20-1 | NA | TGCAGTGCTTTCGACCTCTATGGCTACACCTTC | CSAFDLYGYTF
NA | TRBJ2-5 | TRBV6-1 | NA | TGTGCCAGCGGCAGGGACCAAGAGACCCAGTACTTC | CASGRDQETQYF
TRBD2 | TRBJ2-3 | TRBV28 | NA | TGTGCCAGCAGTCTGGCGGGAGTGACCTGGGATACGCAGTATTTT | CASSLAGVTWDTQYF
TRBD1 | TRBJ1-2 | TRBV14 | NA | TGTGCCAGCAGCCCGGCGGGACAGGTCGGTGGCTACACCTTC | CASSPAGQVGGYTF
NA | TRBJ1-2 | TRBV5-1 | NA | TGCGCCAGCAGCTTGGGGATAAGTGGATATGGCTACACCTTC | CASSLGISGYGYTF
NA | TRBJ2-2 | TRBV11-1 | NA | TGTGCCAGCAGCTTAGTAGGCGGGGCGAACACCGGGGAGCTGTTTTTT | CASSLVGGANTGELFF
NA | TRBJ2-5 | TRBV28 | NA | TGTGCCAGCAGTGAACTGACAGGAGGATGGATTAAGCAGTACTTC | CASSELTGGWIKQYF
TRBD2 | TRBJ2-3 | TRBV12-5 | NA | TGTGCTAGTGGAGCCTCTAGCGGGATCACAGATACGCAGTATTTT | CASGASSGITDTQYF
TRBD2 | TRBJ2-3 | TRBV5-1 | NA | TGCGCCAGCAGCTTGGAGGGACTAGCGGGAGCAAATACGCAGTATTTT | CASSLEGLAGANTQYF
NA | TRBJ1-1 | TRBV20-1 | once | TGCAGTGTTCAGGGTCACACTGAAGCTTTCTTT | CSVQGHTEAFF
TRBD1 | TRBJ1-2 | TRBV5-1 | NA | TGCGCCAGCAGCTTGGAGGGACAGATCAACTATGGCTACACCTTC | CASSLEGQINYGYTF
NA | TRBJ2-7 | TRBV7-2 | NA | TGTGCCAGCAGCTCTCTTAAGACCCGAATCTACGAGCAGTACTTC | CASSSLKTRIYEQYF
NA | TRBJ2-3 | TRBV9 | NA | TGTGCCAGCACCGCGACTCCTGGGGATACGCAGTATTTT | CASTATPGDTQYF
TRBD1 | TRBJ2-7 | TRBV28 | NA | TGTGCCAGCGCTACAGGGGTCCGCGAGCAGTACTTC | CASATGVREQYF
NA | TRBJ2-4 | TRBV4-1 | NA | TGCGCCAGCAGCCCGGTGATCGGGTTGTCGAACATTCAGTACTTC | CASSPVIGLSNIQYF
TRBD2 | TRBJ2-1 | TRBV7-2 | NA | TGTGCCAGCAGCTTAGTGGGGCTAGCGGGAAACAATGAGCAGTTCTTC | CASSLVGLAGNNEQFF
NA | TRBJ1-1 | TRBV7-6 | NA | TGTGCCAGCAGCCAATGGGAGGGGAATGAAGCTTTCTTT | CASSQWEGNEAFF
TRBD2 | TRBJ2-1 | TRBV5-4 | NA | TGTGCCAGCAGCTTGAGGCTAGCGGGAGGGGATGAGCAGTTCTTC | CASSLRLAGGDEQFF
NA | TRBJ2-7 | TRBV7-5 | NA | TGTGCCAGAAGTTTCAGGCACTACGAGCAGTACTTC | CARSFRHYEQYF
NA | TRBJ1-2 | TRBV6-5 | few | TGTGCCAGCAGGATGCCGGGACGTGGCTACACCTTC | CASRMPGRGYTF
NA | TRBJ2-4 | TRBV6-5 | NA | TGTGCCAGCAGTCAAAGTGCCGGGACTGGAAACATTCAGTACTTC | CASSQSAGTGNIQYF
NA | TRBJ2-1 | TRBV5-6 | NA | TGTGCCAGCAGCCGTCTGGGTCTTCGCTATGAGCAGTTCTTC | CASSRLGLRYEQFF
NA | TRBJ1-3 | TRBV5-1 | NA | TGCGCCAGCAGCCGGACCCTCTCGAGAGTCAACTCTGGAAACACCATATATTTT | CASSRTLSRVNSGNTIYF
TRBD1 | TRBJ2-7 | TRBV5-4 | NA | TGTGCCAGCAGTCTGCCCTGGGGACAGGGACACTACGAGCAGTACTTC | CASSLPWGQGHYEQYF
NA | TRBJ2-1 | TRBV2 | NA | TGTGCCAGCAGTGGTCAAGCCTTGGAGTTCTTC | CASSGQALEFF
NA | TRBJ1-2 | TRBV6-1 | NA | TGTGCCAGCAGTTTATTGCAGGGGGGCTACACCTTC | CASSLLQGGYTF
NA | TRBJ1-5 | TRBV27 | medium-sized | TGTGCCAGCTCCATTAGCGGTCAGCCCCAGCATTTT | CASSISGQPQHF
NA | TRBJ2-1 | TRBV5-1 | once | TGCGCCAGCAGCTTGGTCGTTAGCGTCGTTACTGAGCAGTTCTTC | CASSLVVSVVTEQFF
TRBD1 | TRBJ2-7 | TRBV30 | NA | TGTGCCTGGAGTACCGACAACAGGGGTTCCCACGAGCAGTACTTC | CAWSTDNRGSHEQYF
NA | TRBJ2-1 | TRBV11-2 | NA | TGTGCCAGCAGCTTAGCTGTGCTAAACAATGAGCAGTTCTTC | CASSLAVLNNEQFF
TRBD1 | TRBJ1-1 | TRBV18 | NA | TGTGCCAGCTCACCTCAGGACAGGGTGGCTGAAGCTTTCTTT | CASSPQDRVAEAFF
TRBD2 | TRBJ2-2 | TRBV6-6 | NA | TGTGCCAGCAAACGGGAGGAGGGCACCGGGGAGCTGTTTTTT | CASKREEGTGELFF
NA | TRBJ2-1 | TRBV18 | NA | TGTGCCAGCTCACCACCGGCCAGCAAGGATGAGCAGTTCTTC | CASSPPASKDEQFF
NA | TRBJ2-2 | TRBV27 | NA | TGTGCCAGCAAAGGGGGATGGGGGGAGCTGTTTTTT | CASKGGWGELFF
TRBD2 | TRBJ2-1 | TRBV5-1 | NA | TGCGCCAGCGGGGGGACTAGCGGGACGTACAATGAGCAGTTCTTC | CASGGTSGTYNEQFF
TRBD1 | TRBJ1-5 | TRBV15 | once | TGTGCCACCAGCTTTGGACAGGGGCATCAGCCCCAGCATTTT | CATSFGQGHQPQHF
NA | TRBJ1-5 | TRBV7-2 | few | TGTGCCAGCAGTTCTCAGGAGAATCAGCCCCAGCATTTT | CASSSQENQPQHF
TRBD2 | TRBJ2-7 | TRBV2 | NA | TGTGCCAGCAGTAAGACTAGCGGGAGTTACGAGCAGTACTTC | CASSKTSGSYEQYF
NA | TRBJ2-4 | TRBV19 | NA | TGTGCCACTTCCCGGGGGTTGGGTCAGTACTTC | CATSRGLGQYF
TRBD2 | TRBJ2-7 | TRBV7-8 | NA | TGTGCCAGCAGCTTAAACCCCACGGCGGGAGTTGGTGAGCAGTACTTC | CASSLNPTAGVGEQYF
NA | TRBJ2-1 | TRBV19 | NA | TGTGCCAGTAGATCCCCCCACTACAATGAGCAGTTCTTC | CASRSPHYNEQFF
NA | TRBJ2-1 | TRBV11-3 | once | TGTGCCAGCAGCTTAGGGGGTGAGCAGTTCTTC | CASSLGGEQFF
TRBD2 | TRBJ2-7 | TRBV10-3 | NA | TGTGCCATCAGTGAACTGGGACTAGCGGGAGCGGGGGAGCAGTACTTC | CAISELGLAGAGEQYF
NA | TRBJ1-2 | TRBV6-6 | NA | TGTGCCAGCAGTCCCGGACAGCATGGCTACACCTTC | CASSPGQHGYTF
NA | TRBJ1-1 | TRBV11-3 | NA | TGTGCCAGCAGTCTCGGGACGGCGAACACTGAAGCTTTCTTT | CASSLGTANTEAFF
TRBD1 | TRBJ2-3 | TRBV4-1 | few | TGCGCCAGCAGCCAAGTTCGGTACAGGGGCCCAGATACGCAGTATTTT | CASSQVRYRGPDTQYF
NA | TRBJ2-7 | TRBV29-1 | NA | TGCAGCGTTTTATTACAGGGTCGGTACGAGCAGTACTTC | CSVLLQGRYEQYF
NA | TRBJ1-2 | TRBV5-8 | NA | TGTGCCAGCAGCTCTGCCGTATCCTATGGCTACACCTTC | CASSSAVSYGYTF
TRBD1 | TRBJ1-1 | TRBV25-1 | NA | TGTGCCAGCAGCCCTGGGGACAGATACACTGAAGCTTTCTTT | CASSPGDRYTEAFF
TRBD1 | TRBJ1-2 | TRBV10-3 | NA | TGTGCCATCAGTGAGGGACAGGGGTACTATGGCTACACCTTC | CAISEGQGYYGYTF
TRBD1 | TRBJ2-1 | TRBV6-5 | NA | TGTGCCAGCAGTAGGGGACAGGGGGTCTATGAGCAGTTCTTC | CASSRGQGVYEQFF
NA | TRBJ1-1 | TRBV6-1 | NA | TGTGCCACTGGGACGCGGGACACTGAAGCTTTCTTT | CATGTRDTEAFF
TRBD1 | TRBJ2-2 | TRBV5-1 | NA | TGCGCCAGCAGCTTGCAACTCAGGGGGCGGACCGGGGAGCTGTTTTTT | CASSLQLRGRTGELFF
NA | TRBJ2-7 | TRBV7-2 | NA | TGTGCCAGCAGCTTTAGTCAGGGGCCCTACGAGCAGTACTTC | CASSFSQGPYEQYF
NA | TRBJ2-2 | TRBV5-1 | NA | TGCGCCAGCAGCTCCTCGACTGTAACCGGGGAGCTGTTTTTT | CASSSSTVTGELFF
NA | TRBJ2-7 | TRBV18 | NA | TGTGCCAGCTCACCAGGGTCAAGAGCTGGCTACGAGCAGTACTTC | CASSPGSRAGYEQYF
TRBD2 | TRBJ2-2 | TRBV5-1 | NA | TGCGCCAGCAGCTTGGTGGGACTAGCGGGAGTGGGAAACACCGGGGAGCTGTTTTTT | CASSLVGLAGVGNTGELFF
NA | TRBJ1-1 | TRBV4-1 | NA | TGCGCCAGCAGCCAAACCCCGGACGGAACCAACACTGAAGCTTTCTTT | CASSQTPDGTNTEAFF